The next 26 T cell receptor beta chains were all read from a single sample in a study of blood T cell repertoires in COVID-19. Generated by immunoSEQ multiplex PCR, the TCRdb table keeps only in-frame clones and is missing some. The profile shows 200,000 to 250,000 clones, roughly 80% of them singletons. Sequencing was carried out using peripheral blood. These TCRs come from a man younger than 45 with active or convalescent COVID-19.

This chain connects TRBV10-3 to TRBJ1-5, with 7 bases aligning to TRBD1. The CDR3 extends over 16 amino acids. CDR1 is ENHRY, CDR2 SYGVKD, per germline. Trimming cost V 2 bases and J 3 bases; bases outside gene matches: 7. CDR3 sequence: CAISETSGQNNQPQHF. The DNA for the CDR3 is TGTGCCATCAGTGAGACCTCGGGACAGAACAATCAGCCCCAGCATTTT.

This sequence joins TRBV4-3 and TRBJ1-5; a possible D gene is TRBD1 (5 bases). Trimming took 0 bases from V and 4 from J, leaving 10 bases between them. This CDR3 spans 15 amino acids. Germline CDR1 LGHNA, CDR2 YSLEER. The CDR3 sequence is CASSQEMGGNQPQHF. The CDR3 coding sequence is TGCGCCAGCAGCCAAGAAATGGGGGGGAATCAGCCCCAGCATTTT.

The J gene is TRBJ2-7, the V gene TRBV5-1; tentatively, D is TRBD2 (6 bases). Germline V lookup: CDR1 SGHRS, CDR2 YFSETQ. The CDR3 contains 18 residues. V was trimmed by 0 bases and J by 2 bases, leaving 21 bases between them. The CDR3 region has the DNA TGCGCCAGCAGCTTGGTACCCGGGTCGGCAGGGACTCCCTACGAGCAGTACTTC. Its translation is CASSLVPGSAGTPYEQYF.

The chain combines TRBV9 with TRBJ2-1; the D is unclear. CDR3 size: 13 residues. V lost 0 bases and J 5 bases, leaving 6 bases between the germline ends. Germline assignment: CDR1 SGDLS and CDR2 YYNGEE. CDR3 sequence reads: CASSVVVNNEQFF. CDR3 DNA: TGTGCCAGCAGCGTAGTAGTTAACAATGAGCAGTTCTTC. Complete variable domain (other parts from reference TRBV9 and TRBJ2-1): DSGVTQTPKHLITATGQRVTLRCSPRSGDLSVYWYQQSLDQGLQFLIQYYNGEERAKGNILERFSAQQFPDLHSELNLSSLELGDSALYFCASSVVVNNEQFFGPGTRLTVL.

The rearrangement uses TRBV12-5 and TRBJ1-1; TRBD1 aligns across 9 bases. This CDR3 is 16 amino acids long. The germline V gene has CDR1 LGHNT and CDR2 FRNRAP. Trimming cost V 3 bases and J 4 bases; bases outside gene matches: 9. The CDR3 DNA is TGTGCTAGTGGTTTAGCGACAGGGGGAGTGGGCACTGAAGCTTTCTTT. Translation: CASGLATGGVGTEAFF.

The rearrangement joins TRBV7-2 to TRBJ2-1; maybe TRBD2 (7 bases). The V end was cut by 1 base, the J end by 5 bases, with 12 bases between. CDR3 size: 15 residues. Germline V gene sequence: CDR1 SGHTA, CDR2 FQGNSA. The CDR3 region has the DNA TGTGCCAGCAGCTTAGGGGGGGGGCCCAACAATGAGCAGTTCTTC. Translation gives CASSLGGGPNNEQFF. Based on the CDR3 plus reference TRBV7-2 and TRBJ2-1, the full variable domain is GAGVSQSPSNKVTEKGKDVELRCDPISGHTALYWYRQSLGQGLEFLIYFQGNSAPDKSGLPSDRFSAERTGGSVSTLTIQRTQQEDSAVYLCASSLGGGPNNEQFFGPGTRLTVL.

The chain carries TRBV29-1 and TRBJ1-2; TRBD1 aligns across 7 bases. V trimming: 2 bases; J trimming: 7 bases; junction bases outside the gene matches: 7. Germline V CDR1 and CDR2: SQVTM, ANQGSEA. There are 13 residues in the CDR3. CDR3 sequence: CSVERDSVPGYTF. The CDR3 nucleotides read TGCAGCGTTGAAAGGGACAGCGTGCCTGGCTACACCTTC.

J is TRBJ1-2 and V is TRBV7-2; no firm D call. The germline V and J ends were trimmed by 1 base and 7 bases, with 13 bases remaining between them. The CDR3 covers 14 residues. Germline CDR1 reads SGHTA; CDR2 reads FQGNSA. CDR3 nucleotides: TGTGCCAGCAGCTTAGTGATCAGTGGAGCTGGCTACACCTTC. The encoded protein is CASSLVISGAGYTF.

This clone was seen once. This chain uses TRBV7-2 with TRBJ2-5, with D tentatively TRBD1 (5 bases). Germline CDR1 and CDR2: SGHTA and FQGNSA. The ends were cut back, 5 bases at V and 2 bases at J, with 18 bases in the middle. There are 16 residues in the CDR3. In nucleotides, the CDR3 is TGTGCCAGCAGCCTCCGCGCAGGGTATGAACAAGAGACCCAGTACTTC. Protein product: CASSLRAGYEQETQYF. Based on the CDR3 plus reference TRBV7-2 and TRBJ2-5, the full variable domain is GAGVSQSPSNKVTEKGKDVELRCDPISGHTALYWYRQSLGQGLEFLIYFQGNSAPDKSGLPSDRFSAERTGGSVSTLTIQRTQQEDSAVYLCASSLRAGYEQETQYFGPGTRLLVL.

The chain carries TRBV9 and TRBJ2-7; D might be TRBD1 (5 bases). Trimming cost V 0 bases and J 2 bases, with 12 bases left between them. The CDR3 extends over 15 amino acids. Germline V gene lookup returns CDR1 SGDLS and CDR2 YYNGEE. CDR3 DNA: TGTGCCAGCAGCGTAGGTAGGGGCGGTACCTACGAGCAGTACTTC. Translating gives CASSVGRGGTYEQYF.

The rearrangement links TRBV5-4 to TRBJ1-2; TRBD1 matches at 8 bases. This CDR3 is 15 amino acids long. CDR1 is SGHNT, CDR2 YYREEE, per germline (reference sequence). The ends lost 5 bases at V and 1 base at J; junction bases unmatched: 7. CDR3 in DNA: TGTGCCAGCAGTCGAGACAGGGGCATTAACTATGGCTACACCTTC. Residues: CASSRDRGINYGYTF.

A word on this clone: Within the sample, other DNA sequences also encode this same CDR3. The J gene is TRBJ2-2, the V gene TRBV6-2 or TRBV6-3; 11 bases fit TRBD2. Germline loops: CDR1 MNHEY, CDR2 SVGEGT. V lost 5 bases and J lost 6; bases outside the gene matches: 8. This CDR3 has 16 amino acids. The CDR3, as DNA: TGTGCCAGCAGTCCCCGATTAGCGGGGGGGCCCGGGGAGCTGTTTTTT. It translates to CASSPRLAGGPGELFF.

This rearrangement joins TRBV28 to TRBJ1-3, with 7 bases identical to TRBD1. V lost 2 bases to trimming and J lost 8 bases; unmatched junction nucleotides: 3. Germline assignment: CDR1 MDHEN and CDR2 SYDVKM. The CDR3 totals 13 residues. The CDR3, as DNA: TGTGCCAGCAGTTTAGAGGGGGCTTACACCATATATTTT. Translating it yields CASSLEGAYTIYF.

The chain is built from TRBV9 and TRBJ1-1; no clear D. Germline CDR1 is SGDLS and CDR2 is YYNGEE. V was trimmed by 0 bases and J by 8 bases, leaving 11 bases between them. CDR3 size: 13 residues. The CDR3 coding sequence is TGTGCCAGCAGCGTAGCTCCCGCAGGAGAAGCTTTCTTT. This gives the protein CASSVAPAGEAFF.

CDR3 sequence: CATRGARDMNTEAFF. In DNA, the CDR3 is TGTGCCACCCGGGGGGCGCGGGACATGAACACTGAAGCTTTCTTT. V usage is TRBV10-3 and J usage is TRBJ1-1; D might be TRBD1 (6 bases). The V end was cut by 10 bases, the J end by 0 bases, with 18 bases between. This CDR3 contains 15 residues. Germline V gives CDR1 ENHRY, CDR2 SYGVKD.

CDR3 residues: CASSLESGNTEAFF. The CDR3, as DNA: TGCGCCAGCAGCTTGGAGTCGGGGAACACTGAAGCTTTCTTT. The chain links TRBV5-1 to TRBJ1-1; D is uncertain. From germline, CDR1 is SGHRS and CDR2 YFSETQ. This CDR3 has 14 amino acids. The ends were cut back, 0 bases at V and 1 base at J, with 7 bases in the middle.

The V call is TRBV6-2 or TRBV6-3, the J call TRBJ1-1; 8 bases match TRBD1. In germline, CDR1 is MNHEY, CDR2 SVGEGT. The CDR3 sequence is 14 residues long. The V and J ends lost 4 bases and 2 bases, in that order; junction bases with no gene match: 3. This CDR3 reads CASSSDRGNTEAFF. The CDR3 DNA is TGTGCCAGCAGTTCTGACAGGGGTAACACTGAAGCTTTCTTT.

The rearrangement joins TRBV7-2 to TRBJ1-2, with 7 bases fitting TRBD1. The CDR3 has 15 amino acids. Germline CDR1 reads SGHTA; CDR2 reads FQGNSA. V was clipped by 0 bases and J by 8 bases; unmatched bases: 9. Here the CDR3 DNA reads TGTGCCAGCAGCTTAGCGAAGGACAGGCTAGGGGGCTACACCTTC. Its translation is CASSLAKDRLGGYTF.

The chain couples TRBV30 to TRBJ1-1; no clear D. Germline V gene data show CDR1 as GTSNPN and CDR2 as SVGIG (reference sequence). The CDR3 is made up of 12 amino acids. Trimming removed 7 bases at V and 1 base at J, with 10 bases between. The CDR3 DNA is TGTGCCTTTCAACCAGGGAACACTGAAGCTTTCTTT. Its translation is CAFQPGNTEAFF.

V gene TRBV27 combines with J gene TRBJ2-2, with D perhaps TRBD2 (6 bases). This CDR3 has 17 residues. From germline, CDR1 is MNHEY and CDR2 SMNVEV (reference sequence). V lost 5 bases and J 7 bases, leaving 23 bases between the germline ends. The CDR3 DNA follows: TGTGCCAGCAGTCGAAGAGGCGGGTTGGGGGGTCACGGGGAGCTGTTTTTT. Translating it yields CASSRRGGLGGHGELFF.

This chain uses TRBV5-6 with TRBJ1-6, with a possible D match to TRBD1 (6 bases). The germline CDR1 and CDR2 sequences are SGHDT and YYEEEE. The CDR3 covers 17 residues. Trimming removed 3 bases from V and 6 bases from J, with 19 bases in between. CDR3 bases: TGTGCCAGCAGCTCGGTCGGCACAGGGATGGGTAATTCACCCCTCCACTTT. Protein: CASSSVGTGMGNSPLHF.

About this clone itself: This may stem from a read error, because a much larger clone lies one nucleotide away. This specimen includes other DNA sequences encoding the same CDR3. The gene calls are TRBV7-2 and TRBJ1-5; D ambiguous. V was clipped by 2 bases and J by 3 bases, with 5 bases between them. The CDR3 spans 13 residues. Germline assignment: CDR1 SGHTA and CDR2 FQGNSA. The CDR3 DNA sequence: TGTGCCAGCAGCTTACAGGCCAATCAGCCCCAGCATTTT. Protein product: CASSLQANQPQHF.

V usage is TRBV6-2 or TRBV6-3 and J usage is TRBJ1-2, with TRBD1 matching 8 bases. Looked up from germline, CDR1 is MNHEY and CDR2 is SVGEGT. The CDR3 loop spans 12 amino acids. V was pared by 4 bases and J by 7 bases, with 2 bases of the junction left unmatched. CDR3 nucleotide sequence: TGTGCCAGCAGTTTCGGACAGGGTGGCTACACCTTC. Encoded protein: CASSFGQGGYTF.

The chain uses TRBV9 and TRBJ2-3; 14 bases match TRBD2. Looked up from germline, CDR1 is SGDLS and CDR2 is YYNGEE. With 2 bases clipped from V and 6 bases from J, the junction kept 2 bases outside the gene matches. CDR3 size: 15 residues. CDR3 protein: CASSVTSGRGDTQYF. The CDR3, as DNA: TGTGCCAGCAGCGTGACTAGCGGGAGGGGTGATACGCAGTATTTT.

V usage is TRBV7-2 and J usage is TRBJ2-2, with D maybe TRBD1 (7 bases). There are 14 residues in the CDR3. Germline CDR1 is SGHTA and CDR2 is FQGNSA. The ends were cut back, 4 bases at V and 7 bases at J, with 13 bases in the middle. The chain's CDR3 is CASSWDSGGGELFF. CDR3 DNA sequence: TGTGCCAGCAGCTGGGACTCAGGGGGCGGGGAGCTGTTTTTT.

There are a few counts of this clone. CDR3 nucleotide sequence: TGTGCCAGCAGCCTTAGCGGGGGGCCAGGCCGTGAGCAGTTCTTC. Encoded protein: CASSLSGGPGREQFF. The J gene is TRBJ2-1, the V gene TRBV9; TRBD2 matches 10 bases. This CDR3 has 15 amino acids. The junction had 10 bases not matched to a gene; V was cut back by 4 bases and J by 9 bases. Germline CDR1 reads SGDLS; CDR2 reads YYNGEE. The variable domain in full, completed from reference TRBV9 and TRBJ2-1, reads DSGVTQTPKHLITATGQRVTLRCSPRSGDLSVYWYQQSLDQGLQFLIQYYNGEERAKGNILERFSAQQFPDLHSELNLSSLELGDSALYFCASSLSGGPGREQFFGPGTRLTVL.